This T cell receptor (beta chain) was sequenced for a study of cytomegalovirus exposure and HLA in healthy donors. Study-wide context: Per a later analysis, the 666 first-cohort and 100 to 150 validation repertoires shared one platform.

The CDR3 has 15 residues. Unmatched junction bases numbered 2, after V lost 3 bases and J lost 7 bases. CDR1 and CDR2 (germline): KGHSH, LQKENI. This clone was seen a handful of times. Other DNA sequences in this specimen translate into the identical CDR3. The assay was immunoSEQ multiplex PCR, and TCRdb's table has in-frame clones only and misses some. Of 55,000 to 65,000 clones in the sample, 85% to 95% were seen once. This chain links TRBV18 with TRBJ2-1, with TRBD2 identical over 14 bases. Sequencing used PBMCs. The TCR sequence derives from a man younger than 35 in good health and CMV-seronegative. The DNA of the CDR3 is TGTGCCAGCTCACCCGGACTAGCGGGAGGTAATGAGCAGTTCTTC. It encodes CASSPGLAGGNEQFF.